This entry lists 9 T cell receptor beta chains sequenced from one sample in a study of shared T cell receptors in the human thymus. Measured with immunoSEQ multiplex PCR; TCRdb has only the in-frame clones, and not every one. Found here are hundreds of thousands of clones, 80% to 90% of them singletons; the top ten hold about 0.0094%. The data also belong to a second study, concerning human thymus T cells.

The sample was thymocytes. These receptors came from a boy less than two years old with a congenital heart defect.

This chain links TRBV18 with TRBJ2-3; TRBD2 matches 9 bases. Trimming removed 3 bases from V and 4 bases from J; junction bases left unmatched: 11. CDR1 is KGHSH and CDR2 is LQKENI in the germline V gene. The length of the CDR3 is 17 residues. CDR3 DNA: TGTGCCAGCTCACCGCGGCACCTAGCGGGATTGGCAGATACGCAGTATTTT. Translation gives CASSPRHLAGLADTQYF.

The chain employs TRBV19 and TRBJ2-7, with a weak D call TRBD1 (6 bases). The V gene lost 2 bases and the J gene lost 2 bases, with 10 bases spanning the gap. Germline CDR1 and CDR2: LNHDA and SQIVND (reference sequence). The CDR3 covers 14 residues. The CDR3 here is CASSISGQTYEQYF. CDR3 DNA: TGTGCCAGTAGTATAAGTGGACAGACCTACGAGCAGTACTTC.

The CDR3 loop reads CASSPSGGSTDTQYF. The CDR3 DNA is TGTGCCAGCAGTCCCAGCGGGGGCAGCACAGATACGCAGTATTTT. The V call is TRBV28, the J call TRBJ2-3; 8 bases agree with TRBD2. The J segment lost 0 bases and the V segment lost 5 bases, leaving 4 bases of the junction unmatched. There are 15 residues in the CDR3. CDR1 is MDHEN, CDR2 SYDVKM, per germline.

The rearrangement joins TRBV27 to TRBJ2-7; D is ambiguous. CDR1 and CDR2 from the germline V gene are MNHEY and SMNVEV (reference sequence). This CDR3 comprises 13 residues. The V and J ends lost 4 bases and 5 bases respectively, with 12 bases between them. The CDR3 DNA is TGTGCCAGCAGTTACTCAGACACCCACGAGCAGTACTTC. Protein product: CASSYSDTHEQYF.

This chain links TRBV5-1 with TRBJ2-3; 9 nucleotides align to TRBD2. V shed 0 bases, J shed 4 bases, and the junction held 6 bases outside the gene matches. The CDR3 is 16 amino acids. CDR1 is SGHRS, CDR2 YFSETQ, per germline. In DNA, the CDR3 is TGCGCCAGCAGCTTGGTTATGCGGGGGGGGTCAGATACGCAGTATTTT. Translated: CASSLVMRGGSDTQYF.

J is TRBJ2-3 and V is TRBV27; TRBD2 matches at 13 bases. Germline assignment: CDR1 MNHEY and CDR2 SMNVEV (reference sequence). V lost 7 bases and J lost 7; bases outside the gene matches: 14. The CDR3 loop spans 17 amino acids. CDR3 DNA: TGTGCCAGCACTAGACTAGCGGGGGGCCCTAGAATAAATACGCAGTATTTT. Its translation is CASTRLAGGPRINTQYF.

The CDR3 region is CASSQVGGTEAFF. Here the CDR3 DNA reads TGTGCCAGCAGCCAAGTTGGAGGCACTGAAGCTTTCTTT. The chain employs TRBV4-2 and TRBJ1-1; no definite D call. CDR1 is LGHNA and CDR2 is YNFKEQ in the germline V gene. Trimming stripped 1 base from V and 4 bases from J, with 7 bases between. This CDR3 contains 13 residues.

The rearrangement links TRBV7-3 to TRBJ2-7; a possible D gene is TRBD1 (5 bases). CDR3 length: 16 residues. Trimming pared 5 bases from V and 3 bases from J, leaving 20 bases between. From germline, CDR1 is SGHTA and CDR2 FQGTGA. CDR3 protein: CASSQGTTSNDYEQYF. In nucleotides, the CDR3 is TGTGCCAGCAGCCAGGGAACGACCTCAAACGACTACGAGCAGTACTTC.

The chain uses TRBV29-1 and TRBJ2-1, with TRBD1 matching over 12 bases. V shed 2 bases and J 6 bases; nucleotides not matched to a gene: 5. From germline, CDR1 is SQVTM and CDR2 ANQGSEA. This CDR3 is 15 amino acids long. The CDR3 is CSVEYKGQGANEQFF. CDR3 DNA sequence: TGCAGCGTTGAATACAAGGGACAGGGGGCCAATGAGCAGTTCTTC.